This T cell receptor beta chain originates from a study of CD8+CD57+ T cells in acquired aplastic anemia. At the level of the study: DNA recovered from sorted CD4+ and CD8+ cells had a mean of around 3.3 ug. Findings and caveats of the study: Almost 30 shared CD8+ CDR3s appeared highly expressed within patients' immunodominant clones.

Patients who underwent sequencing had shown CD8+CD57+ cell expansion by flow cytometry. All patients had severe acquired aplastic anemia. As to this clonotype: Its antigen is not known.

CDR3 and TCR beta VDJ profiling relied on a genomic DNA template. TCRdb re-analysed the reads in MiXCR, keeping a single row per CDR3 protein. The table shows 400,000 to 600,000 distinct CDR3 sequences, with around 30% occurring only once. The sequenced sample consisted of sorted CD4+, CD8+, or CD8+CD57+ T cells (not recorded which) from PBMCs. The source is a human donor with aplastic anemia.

DNA for the CDR3: TGTGCCAGTAGACACAGGGGGCCCACGGTTACAGATACGCAGTATTTT. Protein sequence: CASRHRGPTVTDTQYF. The chain has TRBV19 and TRBJ2-3; TRBD1 agrees at 9 bases. The CDR3 loop spans 16 amino acids. Per germline, CDR1 LNHDA and CDR2 SQIVND (reference sequence). The ends lost 6 bases at V and 3 bases at J; junction bases unmatched: 10.